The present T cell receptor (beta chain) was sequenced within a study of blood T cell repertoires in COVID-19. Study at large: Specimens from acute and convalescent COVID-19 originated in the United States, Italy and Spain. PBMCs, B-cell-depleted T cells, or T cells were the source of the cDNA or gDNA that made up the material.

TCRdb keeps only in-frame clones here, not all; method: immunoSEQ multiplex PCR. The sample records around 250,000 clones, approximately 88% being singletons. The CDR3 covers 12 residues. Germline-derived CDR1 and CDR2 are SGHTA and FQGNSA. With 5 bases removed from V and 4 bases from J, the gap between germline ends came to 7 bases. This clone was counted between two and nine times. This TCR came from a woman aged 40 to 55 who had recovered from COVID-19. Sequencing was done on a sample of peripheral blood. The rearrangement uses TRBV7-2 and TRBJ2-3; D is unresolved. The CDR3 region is CASSPEPDTQYF. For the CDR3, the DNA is TGTGCCAGCAGCCCGGAGCCAGATACGCAGTATTTT. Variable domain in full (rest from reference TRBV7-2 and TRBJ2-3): GAGVSQSPSNKVTEKGKDVELRCDPISGHTALYWYRQSLGQGLEFLIYFQGNSAPDKSGLPSDRFSAERTGGSVSTLTIQRTQQEDSAVYLCASSPEPDTQYFGPGTRLTVL.